The 19 T cell receptor beta chains below come from one sample, sequenced in a study of T cells in localized non-small cell lung cancer. Using immunoSEQ multiplex PCR, the repertoire was profiled, and TCRdb retains in-frame clones only, with some absent. The table shows tens of thousands of clones, with over 75% occurring only once. This specimen was PBMCs, taken before any cancer treatment. The origin of the receptors is a man aged 35 to 70 with stage II lung adenocarcinoma.

The genes are TRBV2 and TRBJ2-7; TRBD2 agrees at 9 bases. V trimming: 3 bases; J trimming: 2 bases; junction bases outside the gene matches: 5. Germline CDR1 reads SNHLY; CDR2 reads FYNNEI. This CDR3 contains 15 residues. This CDR3 is CASSEYLAGTYEQYF. The CDR3 DNA is TGTGCCAGCAGTGAGTACCTAGCGGGGACCTACGAGCAGTACTTC.

This clone is medium-sized (0.01 to 0.1%) in the sample. The rearrangement uses TRBV28 and TRBJ2-2; D gene ambiguous. Germline CDR1 MDHEN, CDR2 SYDVKM. This CDR3 is 13 amino acids long. V was trimmed by 4 bases and J by 2 bases, leaving 5 bases between them. The CDR3 coding sequence is TGTGCCAGCAGTTGGAGCAACACCGGGGAGCTGTTTTTT. Amino acids: CASSWSNTGELFF.

This chain joins TRBV10-2 and TRBJ1-6; D is undetermined. Germline V gives CDR1 WSHSY, CDR2 SAAADI. The CDR3 loop spans 14 amino acids. The V end was cut by 2 bases, the J end by 6 bases, with 8 bases between. CDR3 coding DNA: TGCGCCAGCAGTGAGACAGTTCTTAATTCACCCCTCCACTTT. It specifies CASSETVLNSPLHF.

The genes are TRBV5-1 and TRBJ2-1; 8 bases map to TRBD2. The ends lost 4 bases at V and 6 bases at J; junction bases unmatched: 12. Germline V lookup: CDR1 SGHRS, CDR2 YFSETQ. The CDR3 is made up of 16 amino acids. The CDR3 DNA is TGCGCCAGCAGCCCCGAGGCGGTAGCGGGAAGCAATGAGCAGTTCTTC. This gives the protein CASSPEAVAGSNEQFF.

The gene calls are TRBV4-2 and TRBJ2-7, with TRBD2 identical over 9 bases. Trimming removed 0 bases from V and 4 bases from J; junction bases left unmatched: 16. The CDR3 is made up of 19 amino acids. In germline, CDR1 is LGHNA, CDR2 YNFKEQ. This chain's CDR3 is CASSQDGDGSSGRFYEQYF. The CDR3 region has the DNA TGTGCCAGCAGCCAAGATGGGGATGGTTCGAGCGGGAGGTTTTACGAGCAGTACTTC.

The J gene is TRBJ2-7, the V gene TRBV6-5, with a weak D call TRBD1 (6 bases). CDR1 MNHEY and CDR2 SVGAGI come from the germline V gene. This CDR3 has 15 amino acids. Trimming cost V 0 bases and J 2 bases, with 11 bases left between them. CDR3 in DNA: TGTGCCAGCAGTTACTCGACGGACAGTACCTACGAGCAGTACTTC. It encodes CASSYSTDSTYEQYF.

By frequency in the sample, this clone is medium-sized. The V call is TRBV7-2, the J call TRBJ2-1, with D uncertain. Germline lookup yields CDR1 SGHTA and CDR2 FQGNSA. The CDR3 runs 13 residues. Trimming left V 5 bases short and J 4 bases short, with 9 bases between. The CDR3 coding sequence is TGTGCCAGCAGCCTACCGAGGTACAATGAGCAGTTCTTC. As protein: CASSLPRYNEQFF.

This CDR3 reads CASYEGTGFNYGYTF. The CDR3 bases are TGTGCCAGCTATGAGGGGACAGGATTTAACTATGGCTACACCTTC. The rearrangement joins TRBV28 to TRBJ1-2; TRBD1 aligns across 8 bases. With V trimmed by 8 bases and J by 1 base, 9 bases remained unmatched. The CDR3 has 15 residues. Germline CDR1 and CDR2: MDHEN and SYDVKM.

The rearrangement links TRBV2 to TRBJ2-7; TRBD2 might be the D (5 bases). There are 16 residues in the CDR3. Per the germline V gene, CDR1 is SNHLY and CDR2 is FYNNEI. V lost 6 bases, J lost 4 bases, and 22 bases lay in between. CDR3 region: CASSPHTAEIRYEQYF. The CDR3 DNA reads as TGTGCCAGCAGCCCCCATACAGCGGAGATCAGGTACGAGCAGTACTTC.

The rearrangement uses TRBV20-1 and TRBJ2-7; no clear D. V dropped 2 bases and J dropped 3 bases, with 5 bases sitting between them. CDR3 length equals 11 residues. From germline, CDR1 is DFQATT and CDR2 SNEGSKA (reference sequence). CDR3 DNA sequence: TGCAGTGCTAGACACCGCTACGAGCAGTACTTC. Protein product: CSARHRYEQYF.

The rearrangement links TRBV27 to TRBJ2-1; 8 bases align to TRBD2. The CDR3 extends over 14 amino acids. CDR1 is MNHEY, CDR2 SMNVEV, per germline (reference sequence). With V trimmed by 6 bases and J by 4 bases, 5 bases remained unmatched. CDR3 sequence: CASRGLGDYNEQFF. CDR3 nucleotides: TGTGCCAGCAGGGGACTAGGAGATTACAATGAGCAGTTCTTC.

This chain joins TRBV28 and TRBJ2-2; D tentatively reads TRBD1 or TRBD2 (5 bases each). V was pared by 6 bases and J by 2 bases, with 13 bases between. Germline V gene sequence: CDR1 MDHEN, CDR2 SYDVKM. The length of the CDR3 is 15 residues. CDR3 in amino acids: CASRGTVVNTGELFF. As DNA, the CDR3 is TGTGCCAGCAGGGGGACCGTAGTAAACACCGGGGAGCTGTTTTTT. Variable domain in full (rest from reference TRBV28 and TRBJ2-2): DVKVTQSSRYLVKRTGEKVFLECVQDMDHENMFWYRQDPGLGLRLIYFSYDVKMKEKGDIPEGYSVSREKKERFSLILESASTNQTSMYLCASRGTVVNTGELFFGEGSRLTVL.

The V call is TRBV5-1, the J call TRBJ2-7; 10 nucleotides agree with TRBD1. The ends lost 1 base at V and 5 bases at J; junction bases unmatched: 6. Per germline, CDR1 SGHRS and CDR2 YFSETQ. The CDR3 loop spans 15 amino acids. The CDR3, as DNA: TGCGCCAGCAGCTTGATCGGGGACAGGGGCCACGAGCAGTACTTC. Translation gives CASSLIGDRGHEQYF.

Details on this clone: At one of its ends the junction is not consistent with the germline gene, which may arise from a read error. V is TRBV10-1 and J is TRBJ2-6, with 10 positions matching TRBD2. This CDR3 region has 18 residues. The germline CDR1 and CDR2 sequences are WNHNN and SYGVQD (reference sequence). CDR3 residues: CARSGGGPGPSGANVLTF. DNA for the CDR3: TGCGCCCGCAGCGGGGGGGGTCCGGGCCCTTCTGGGGCCAACGTCCTGACTTTC.

The chain combines TRBV19 with TRBJ1-5; tentatively, D is TRBD1 (5 bases). CDR1 and CDR2 (germline): LNHDA, SQIVND (reference sequence). This CDR3 contains 15 residues. Trimming stripped 3 bases from V and 0 bases from J, with 9 bases between. CDR3 DNA sequence: TGTGCCAGTAGTATGACAGCCTATAGCAATCAGCCCCAGCATTTT. Protein: CASSMTAYSNQPQHF.

The chain is built from TRBV30 and TRBJ1-2; weak D call: TRBD1 (5 bases). The CDR3 extends over 15 amino acids. The germline gives CDR1 GTSNPN, CDR2 SVGIG (reference sequence). Trimming removed 1 base at V and 3 bases at J, with 15 bases between. The CDR3 nucleotides are TGTGCCTGGAGTGCCGGGGGGGGGTTCGACTATGGCTACACCTTC. Translation gives CAWSAGGGFDYGYTF. The full variable domain, with the rest looked up from reference TRBV30 and TRBJ1-2, is SQTIHQWPATLVQPVGSPLSLECTVEGTSNPNLYWYRQAAGRGLQLLFYSVGIGQISSEVPQNLSASRPQDRQFILSSKKLLLSDSGFYLCAWSAGGGFDYGYTFGSGTRLTVV.

V and J are TRBV6-1 and TRBJ2-7; TRBD1 agrees at 11 bases. The V gene end was trimmed by 3 bases and the J gene end by 0 bases; junction bases not matched to a gene: 4. Germline CDR1 and CDR2: MNHNS and SASEGT. The CDR3 is 16 residues long. The CDR3 protein is CASSDTGQGASYEQYF. In nucleotides, the CDR3 is TGTGCCAGCAGTGATACCGGACAGGGGGCCTCCTACGAGCAGTACTTC.

The chain uses TRBV11-2 and TRBJ2-1, with TRBD1 matching over 7 bases. In germline, CDR1 is SGHAT, CDR2 FQNNGV. J was trimmed by 7 bases and V by 5 bases; bases with no gene match: 2. CDR3 size: 12 residues. The CDR3 loop reads CASSLDRNEQFF. For the CDR3, the DNA is TGTGCCAGCAGCCTGGACAGGAATGAGCAGTTCTTC.

The V gene is TRBV28, the J gene TRBJ2-7; tentatively, D is TRBD2 (6 bases). Germline values: CDR1 MDHEN, CDR2 SYDVKM. The V end was cut by 8 bases, the J end by 2 bases, with 16 bases between. The CDR3 has 14 amino acids. This CDR3 reads CASSWGTFPYEQYF. CDR3 bases: TGTGCCAGCTCATGGGGGACTTTTCCCTACGAGCAGTACTTC.